This T cell receptor beta chain originates from a study of blood T cell repertoires in COVID-19. Study at large: PBMCs, B-cell-depleted T cells, or T cells provided the cDNA or gDNA that made up the material.

Per the authors' pipeline: It was from reference gene primer amplification that nucleated cell counts were estimated. Profiling relied on immunoSEQ multiplex PCR, and the TCRdb table lists in-frame clones only, not all of them. For V, J and clone size, that table is used; D and trimming come from the DNA. The sample holds 200,000 to 300,000 clones, about 89% seen once. The V gene's germline CDR1 is LNHNV and CDR2 YYDKDF (reference sequence). V was shortened by 6 bases and J by 8 bases, with 16 bases between the two germline ends. This CDR3 has 14 residues. Participants' reported clinical history set cohort assignment.

The sequenced sample was PBMCs or T cells enriched from blood (not recorded which). The TCR sequence derives from a woman under 40 who had recovered from COVID-19. The chain links TRBV15 to TRBJ1-4; D unresolved. In nucleotides, the CDR3 is TGTGCCACCAGGGGCCGTTCGGGGTCCGAAAAACTGTTTTTT. Protein sequence: CATRGRSGSEKLFF.